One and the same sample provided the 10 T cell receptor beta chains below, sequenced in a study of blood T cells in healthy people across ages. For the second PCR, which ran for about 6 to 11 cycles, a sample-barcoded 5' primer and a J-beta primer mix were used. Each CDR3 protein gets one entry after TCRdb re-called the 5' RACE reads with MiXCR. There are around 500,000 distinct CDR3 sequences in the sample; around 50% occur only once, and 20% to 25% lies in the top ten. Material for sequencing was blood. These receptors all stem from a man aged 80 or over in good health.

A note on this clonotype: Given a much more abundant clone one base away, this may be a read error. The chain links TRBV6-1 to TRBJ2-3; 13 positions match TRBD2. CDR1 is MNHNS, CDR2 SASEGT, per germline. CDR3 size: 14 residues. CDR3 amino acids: CASSGLAGVFTRYF. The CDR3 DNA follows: TGTGCCAGCAGCGGACTAGCGGGAGTATTTACGCGGTATTTT.

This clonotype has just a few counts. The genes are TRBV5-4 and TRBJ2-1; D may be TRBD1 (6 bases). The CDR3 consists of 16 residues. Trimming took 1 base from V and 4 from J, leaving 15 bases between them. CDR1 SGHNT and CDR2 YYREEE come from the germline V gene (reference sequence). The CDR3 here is CASSLPRGQIYNEQFF. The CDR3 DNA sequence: TGTGCCAGCAGCTTGCCCCGCGGACAGATATACAATGAGCAGTTCTTC. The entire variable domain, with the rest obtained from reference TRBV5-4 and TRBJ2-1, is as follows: ETGVTQSPTHLIKTRGQQVTLRCSSQSGHNTVSWYQQALGQGPQFIFQYYREEENGRGNFPPRFSGLQFPNYSSELNVNALELDDSALYLCASSLPRGQIYNEQFFGPGTRLTVL.

CDR3 amino acids: CASSQGWDSFYEQYF. The CDR3 coding sequence is TGCGCCAGCAGCCAAGGTTGGGACAGCTTCTACGAGCAGTACTTC. The chain carries TRBV4-3 and TRBJ2-7, with 7 bases identical to TRBD1. The CDR3 covers 15 residues. Germline CDR1 LGHNA, CDR2 YSLEER. The J segment lost 3 bases and the V segment lost 1 base, leaving 6 bases of the junction unmatched.

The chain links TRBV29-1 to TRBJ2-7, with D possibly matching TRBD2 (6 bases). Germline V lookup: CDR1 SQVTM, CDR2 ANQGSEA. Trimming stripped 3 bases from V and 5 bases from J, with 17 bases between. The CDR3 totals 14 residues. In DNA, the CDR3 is TGCAGCGTTGATGGGGGACTGGGTCTAGACGAGCAGTACTTC. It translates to CSVDGGLGLDEQYF.

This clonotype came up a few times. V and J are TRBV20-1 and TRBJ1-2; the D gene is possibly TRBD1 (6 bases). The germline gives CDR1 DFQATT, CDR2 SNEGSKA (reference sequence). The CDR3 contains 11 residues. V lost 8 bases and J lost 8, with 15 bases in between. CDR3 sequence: CSRRDIQGYTF. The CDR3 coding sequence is TGCAGTCGACGGGACATCCAAGGCTACACCTTC.

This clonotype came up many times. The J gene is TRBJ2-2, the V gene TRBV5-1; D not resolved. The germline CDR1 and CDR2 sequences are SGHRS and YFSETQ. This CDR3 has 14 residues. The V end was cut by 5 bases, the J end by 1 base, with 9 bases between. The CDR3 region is CASRSTENTGELFF. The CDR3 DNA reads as TGCGCCAGCAGGTCGACGGAGAACACCGGGGAGCTGTTTTTT.

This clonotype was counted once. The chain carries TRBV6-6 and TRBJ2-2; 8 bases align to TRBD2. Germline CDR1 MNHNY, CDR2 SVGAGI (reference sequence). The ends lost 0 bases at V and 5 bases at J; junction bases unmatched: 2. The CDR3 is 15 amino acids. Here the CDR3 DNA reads TGTGCCAGCAGTTACTCTGGACTAGCAACCGGGGAGCTGTTTTTT. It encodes CASSYSGLATGELFF.

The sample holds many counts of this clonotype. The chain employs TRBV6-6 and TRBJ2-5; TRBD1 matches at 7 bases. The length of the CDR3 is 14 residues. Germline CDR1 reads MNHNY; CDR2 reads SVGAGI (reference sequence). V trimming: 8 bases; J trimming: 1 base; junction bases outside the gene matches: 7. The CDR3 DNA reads TGTGCCAGCGTAAGGACAGGAGGCCAAGAGACCCAGTACTTC. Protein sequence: CASVRTGGQETQYF.

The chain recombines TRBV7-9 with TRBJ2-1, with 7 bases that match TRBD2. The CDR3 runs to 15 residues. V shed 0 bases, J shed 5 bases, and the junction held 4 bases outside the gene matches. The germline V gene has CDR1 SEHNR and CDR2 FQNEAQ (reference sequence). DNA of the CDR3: TGTGCCAGCAGCTTAGCCGCTAGCGGCGACAATGAGCAGTTCTTC. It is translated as CASSLAASGDNEQFF.

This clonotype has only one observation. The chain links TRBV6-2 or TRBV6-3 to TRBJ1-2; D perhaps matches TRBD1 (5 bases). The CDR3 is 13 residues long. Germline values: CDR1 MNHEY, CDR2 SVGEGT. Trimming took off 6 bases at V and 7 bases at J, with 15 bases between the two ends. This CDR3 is CASSTLQGAGYTF. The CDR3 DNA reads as TGTGCCAGCAGCACCCTCCAGGGTGCTGGCTACACCTTC.